The source of this T cell receptor (beta chain) is a study of low-dose radiotherapy and immunotherapy resistance in tumors. Study in general: cDNA synthesis used a TRAV/TRBV-specific primer set for both chains.

The CDR3 has 18 amino acids, counting both end residues. As regards this clonotype: The DNA is left out, because the CDR3 cannot be placed on it with certainty; the CDR3 is given as TCRdb lists it.

PCR amplification of the TCRs was performed with Phusion for approximately 20 PCR cycles, and it relied on a constant-region primer together with a V-primer adapter. Through in vitro transcription, the mRNA that had been isolated was amplified. TCRdb processed the reads anew with MiXCR; each CDR3 protein has one entry. The sample lists about 46,000 distinct CDR3 sequences; roughly 10% were seen once. Time point noted: before trial treatment. This material consisted of PBMCs, taken before treatment. The chain has TRBV12-3 or TRBV12-4 and TRBJ2-2; the table's D call, TRBD2, was not checked against the DNA. The receptor's source is a female donor with ovarian cancer. CDR3 residues: CASSFGPSGARTGELFFF.